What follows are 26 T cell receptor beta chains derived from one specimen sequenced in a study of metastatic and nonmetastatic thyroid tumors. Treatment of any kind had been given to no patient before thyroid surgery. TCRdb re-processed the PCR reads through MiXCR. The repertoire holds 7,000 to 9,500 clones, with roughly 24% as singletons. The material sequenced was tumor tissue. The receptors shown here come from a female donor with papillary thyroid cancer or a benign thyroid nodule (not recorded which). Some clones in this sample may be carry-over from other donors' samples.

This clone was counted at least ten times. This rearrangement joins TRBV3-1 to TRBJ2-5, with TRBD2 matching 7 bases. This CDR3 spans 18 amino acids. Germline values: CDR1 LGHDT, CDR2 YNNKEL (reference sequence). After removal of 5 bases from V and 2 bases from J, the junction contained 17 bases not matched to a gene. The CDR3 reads CASSGSVRGVRGQETQYF. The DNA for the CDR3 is TGTGCCAGCAGCGGATCGGTACGGGGGGTTAGAGGGCAAGAGACCCAGTACTTC.

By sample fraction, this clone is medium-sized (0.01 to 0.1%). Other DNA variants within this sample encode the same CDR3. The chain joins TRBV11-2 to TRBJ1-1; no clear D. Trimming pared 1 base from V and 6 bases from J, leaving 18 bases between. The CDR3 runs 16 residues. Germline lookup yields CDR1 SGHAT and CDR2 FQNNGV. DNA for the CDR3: TGTGCCAGCAGCTTAGGACACCCGGGGTTAGTGGCTGAAGCTTTCTTT. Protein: CASSLGHPGLVAEAFF.

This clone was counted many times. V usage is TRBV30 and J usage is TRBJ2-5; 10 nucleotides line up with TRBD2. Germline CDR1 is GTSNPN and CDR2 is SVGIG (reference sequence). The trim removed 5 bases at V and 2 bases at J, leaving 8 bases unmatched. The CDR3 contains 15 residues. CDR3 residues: CAWARGTSVQETQYF. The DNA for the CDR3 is TGTGCCTGGGCTCGGGGGACTAGCGTTCAAGAGACCCAGTACTTC.

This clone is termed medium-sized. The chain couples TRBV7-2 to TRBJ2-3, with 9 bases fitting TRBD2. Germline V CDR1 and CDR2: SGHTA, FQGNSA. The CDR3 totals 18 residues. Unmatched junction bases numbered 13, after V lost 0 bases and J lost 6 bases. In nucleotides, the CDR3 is TGTGCCAGCAGCTTAGCTTTCTGGGCGGGGGGGGTCTCGGATACGCAGTATTTT. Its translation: CASSLAFWAGGVSDTQYF.

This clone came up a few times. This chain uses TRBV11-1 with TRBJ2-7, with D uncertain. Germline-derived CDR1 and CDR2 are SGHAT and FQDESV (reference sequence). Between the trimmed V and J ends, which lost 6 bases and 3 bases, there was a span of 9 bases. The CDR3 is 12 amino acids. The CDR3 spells CASSLTNYEQYF. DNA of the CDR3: TGTGCCAGCAGTCTTACCAACTACGAGCAGTACTTC. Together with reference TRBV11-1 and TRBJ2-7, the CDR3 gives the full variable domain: EAEVAQSPRYKITEKSQAVAFWCDPISGHATLYWYRQILGQGPELLVQFQDESVVDDSQLPKDRFSAERLKGVDSTLKIQPAELGDSAMYLCASSLTNYEQYFGPGTRLTVT.

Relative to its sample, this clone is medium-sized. This CDR3 is CASSRTSSYEQYF. As DNA, the CDR3 is TGTGCCAGCAGCAGAACTAGTTCCTACGAGCAGTACTTC. V is TRBV6-1 and J is TRBJ2-7, with TRBD2 as a possible D gene (5 bases). This CDR3 has 13 residues. Between the trimmed V and J ends, which lost 6 bases and 1 base, there was a span of 10 bases. Germline V lookup: CDR1 MNHNS, CDR2 SASEGT.

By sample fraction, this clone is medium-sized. Written as DNA, the CDR3 is TGTGCCAGCAGCCAGGGACAGGGCCGCCACGAGCAGTACTTC. Amino acid sequence: CASSQGQGRHEQYF. The chain joins TRBV3-1 to TRBJ2-7; TRBD1 matches at 9 bases. This CDR3 is 14 amino acids long. CDR1 and CDR2 from the germline V gene are LGHDT and YNNKEL (reference sequence). The V segment lost 3 bases and the J segment 5 bases; nucleotides outside the gene matches: 5.

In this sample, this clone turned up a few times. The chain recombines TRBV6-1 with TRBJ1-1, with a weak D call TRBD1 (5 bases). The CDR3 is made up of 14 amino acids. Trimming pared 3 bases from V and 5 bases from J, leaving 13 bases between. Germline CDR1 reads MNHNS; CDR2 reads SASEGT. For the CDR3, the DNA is TGTGCCAGCAGTGAGAGGGCAGGGCTTACTGAAGCTTTCTTT. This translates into CASSERAGLTEAFF.

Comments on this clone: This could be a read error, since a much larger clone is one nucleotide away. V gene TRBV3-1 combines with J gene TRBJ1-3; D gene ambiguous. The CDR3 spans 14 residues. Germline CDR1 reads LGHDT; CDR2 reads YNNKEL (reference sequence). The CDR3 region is CASSVVLSGNTTYF. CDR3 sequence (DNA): TGTGCCAGCAGCGTTGTACTCTCTGGAAACACCACATATTTT.

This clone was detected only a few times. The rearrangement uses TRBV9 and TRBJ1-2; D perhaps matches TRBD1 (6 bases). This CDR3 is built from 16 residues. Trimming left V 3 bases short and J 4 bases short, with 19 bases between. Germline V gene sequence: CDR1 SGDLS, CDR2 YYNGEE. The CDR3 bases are TGTGCCAGCAGCGCATGGGGTCTTCCAGGGGCCTATGGCTACACCTTC. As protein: CASSAWGLPGAYGYTF. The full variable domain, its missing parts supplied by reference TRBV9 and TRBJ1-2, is DSGVTQTPKHLITATGQRVTLRCSPRSGDLSVYWYQQSLDQGLQFLIQYYNGEERAKGNILERFSAQQFPDLHSELNLSSLELGDSALYFCASSAWGLPGAYGYTFGSGTRLTVV.

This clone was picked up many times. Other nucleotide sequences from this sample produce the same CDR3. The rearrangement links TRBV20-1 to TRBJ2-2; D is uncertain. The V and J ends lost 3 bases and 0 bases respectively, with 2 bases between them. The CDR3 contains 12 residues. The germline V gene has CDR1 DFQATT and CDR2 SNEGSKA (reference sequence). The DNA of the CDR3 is TGCAGTGCTAGGTCGAACACCGGGGAGCTGTTTTTT. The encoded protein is CSARSNTGELFF.

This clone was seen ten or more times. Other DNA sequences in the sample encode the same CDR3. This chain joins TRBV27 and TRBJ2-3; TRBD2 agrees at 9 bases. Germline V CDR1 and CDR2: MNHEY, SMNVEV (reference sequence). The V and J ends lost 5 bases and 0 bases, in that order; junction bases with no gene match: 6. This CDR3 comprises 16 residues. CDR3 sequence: CASSAPSGESTDTQYF. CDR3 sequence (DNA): TGTGCCAGCAGTGCTCCTAGCGGGGAAAGCACAGATACGCAGTATTTT.

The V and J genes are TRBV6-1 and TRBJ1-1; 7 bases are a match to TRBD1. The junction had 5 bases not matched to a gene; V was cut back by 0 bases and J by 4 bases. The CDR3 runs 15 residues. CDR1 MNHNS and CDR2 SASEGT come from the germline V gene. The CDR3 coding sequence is TGTGCCAGCAGTGAAGCTGGGACAGTAATCACTGAAGCTTTCTTT. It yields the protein CASSEAGTVITEAFF.

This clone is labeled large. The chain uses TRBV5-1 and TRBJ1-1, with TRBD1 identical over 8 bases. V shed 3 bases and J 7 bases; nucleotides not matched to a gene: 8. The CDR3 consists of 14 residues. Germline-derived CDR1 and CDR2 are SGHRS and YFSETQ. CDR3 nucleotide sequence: TGCGCCAGCAGCTCGTTACAGGGGGGGGGTGAAGCTTTCTTT. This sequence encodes CASSSLQGGGEAFF.

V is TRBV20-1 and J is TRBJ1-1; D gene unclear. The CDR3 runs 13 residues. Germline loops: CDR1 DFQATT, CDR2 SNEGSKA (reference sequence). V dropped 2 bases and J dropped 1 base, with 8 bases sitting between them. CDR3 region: CSARFQANTEAFF. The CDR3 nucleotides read TGCAGTGCTAGATTTCAGGCGAACACTGAAGCTTTCTTT.

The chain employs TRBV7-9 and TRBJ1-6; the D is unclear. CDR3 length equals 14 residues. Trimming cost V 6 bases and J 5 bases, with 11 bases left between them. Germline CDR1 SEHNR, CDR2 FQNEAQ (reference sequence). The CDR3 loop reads CASSYVRDNSPLHF. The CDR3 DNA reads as TGTGCCAGCAGTTACGTTAGAGATAATTCACCCCTCCACTTT. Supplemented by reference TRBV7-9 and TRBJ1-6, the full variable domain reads DTGVSQNPRHKITKRGQNVTFRCDPISEHNRLYWYRQTLGQGPEFLTYFQNEAQLEKSRLLSDRFSAERPKGSFSTLEIQRTEQGDSAMYLCASSYVRDNSPLHFGNGTRLTVT.

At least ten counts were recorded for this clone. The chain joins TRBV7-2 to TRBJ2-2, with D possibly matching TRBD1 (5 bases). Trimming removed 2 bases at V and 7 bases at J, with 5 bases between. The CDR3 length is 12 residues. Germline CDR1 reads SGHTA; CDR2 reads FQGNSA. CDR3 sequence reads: CASSLRGGELFF. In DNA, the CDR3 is TGTGCCAGCAGCTTAAGGGGCGGGGAGCTGTTTTTT. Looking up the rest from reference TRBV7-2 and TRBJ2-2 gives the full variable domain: GAGVSQSPSNKVTEKGKDVELRCDPISGHTALYWYRQSLGQGLEFLIYFQGNSAPDKSGLPSDRFSAERTGGSVSTLTIQRTQQEDSAVYLCASSLRGGELFFGEGSRLTVL.

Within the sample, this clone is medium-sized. CDR3 DNA: TGTGCCAGCAGTTATAGGGGCTACGAGCAGTACTTC. Protein: CASSYRGYEQYF. The chain uses TRBV12-3 or TRBV12-4 and TRBJ2-7, with D perhaps TRBD1 (5 bases). The CDR3 sequence is 12 residues long. V lost 4 bases and J 3 bases, leaving 7 bases between the germline ends.

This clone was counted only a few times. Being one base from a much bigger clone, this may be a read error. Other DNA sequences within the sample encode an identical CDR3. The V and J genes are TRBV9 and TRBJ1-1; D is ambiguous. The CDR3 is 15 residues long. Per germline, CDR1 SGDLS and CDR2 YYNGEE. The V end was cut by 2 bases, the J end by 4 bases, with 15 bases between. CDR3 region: CASSVGGRASTEAFF. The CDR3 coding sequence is TGTGCCAGCAGCGTGGGTGGGAGGGCGAGCACTGAAGCTTTCTTT.

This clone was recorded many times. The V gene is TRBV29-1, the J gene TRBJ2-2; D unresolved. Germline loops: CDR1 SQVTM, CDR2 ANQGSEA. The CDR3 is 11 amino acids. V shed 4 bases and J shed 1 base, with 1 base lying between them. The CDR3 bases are TGCAGCGTTGGGAACACCGGGGAGCTGTTTTTT. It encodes CSVGNTGELFF.

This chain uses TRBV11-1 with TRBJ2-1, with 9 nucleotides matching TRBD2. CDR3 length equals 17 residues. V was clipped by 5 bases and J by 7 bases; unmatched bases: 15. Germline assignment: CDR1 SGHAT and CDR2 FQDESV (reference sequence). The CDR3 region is CASSRLIGSGGSNEQFF. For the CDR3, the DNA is TGTGCCAGCAGCCGTCTTATCGGGAGCGGGGGGTCGAATGAGCAGTTCTTC.

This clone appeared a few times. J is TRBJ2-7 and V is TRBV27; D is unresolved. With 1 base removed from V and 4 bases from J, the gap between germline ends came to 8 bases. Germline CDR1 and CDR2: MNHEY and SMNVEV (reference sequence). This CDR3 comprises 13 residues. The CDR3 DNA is TGTGCCAGCAGTTTATGGGGTCCTTACGAGCAGTACTTC. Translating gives CASSLWGPYEQYF.

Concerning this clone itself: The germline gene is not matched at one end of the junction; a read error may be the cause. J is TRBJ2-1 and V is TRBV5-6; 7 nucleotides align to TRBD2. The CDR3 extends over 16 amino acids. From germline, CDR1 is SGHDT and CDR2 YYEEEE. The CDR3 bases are TGTGCCAGCAGCCCCGGGGGAGGGGTCTCGTACAATCAGCAGTTCTTC. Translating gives CASSPGGGVSYNQQFF.

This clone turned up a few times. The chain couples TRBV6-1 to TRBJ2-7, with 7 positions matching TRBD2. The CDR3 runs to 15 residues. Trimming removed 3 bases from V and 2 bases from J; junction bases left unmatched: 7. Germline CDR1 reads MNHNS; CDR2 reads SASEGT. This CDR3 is CASSEAAGAAYEQYF. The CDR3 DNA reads TGTGCCAGCAGTGAGGCGGCGGGAGCGGCCTACGAGCAGTACTTC.

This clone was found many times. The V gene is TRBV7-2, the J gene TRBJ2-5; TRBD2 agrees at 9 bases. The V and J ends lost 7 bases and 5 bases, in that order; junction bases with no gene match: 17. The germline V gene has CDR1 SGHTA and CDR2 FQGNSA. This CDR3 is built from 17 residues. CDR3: CASTPGASGIGRETQYF. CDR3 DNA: TGTGCCAGCACCCCCGGGGCTAGCGGGATCGGGCGGGAGACCCAGTACTTC.

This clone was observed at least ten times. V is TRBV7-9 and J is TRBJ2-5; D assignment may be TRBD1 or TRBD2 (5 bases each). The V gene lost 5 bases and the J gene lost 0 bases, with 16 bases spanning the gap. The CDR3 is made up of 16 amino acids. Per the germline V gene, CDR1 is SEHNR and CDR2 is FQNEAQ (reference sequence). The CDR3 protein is CASSTTGASYQETQYF. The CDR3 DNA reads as TGTGCCAGCAGCACAACCGGGGCTTCGTACCAAGAGACCCAGTACTTC.